The 3 T cell receptor beta chains below were found in one sample sequenced in a study of blood T cells in healthy people across ages. For the second PCR, which ran for about 6 to 11 cycles, a sample-barcoded 5' primer and a J-beta primer mix were used. Each CDR3 protein is one row after TCRdb ran MiXCR on the 5' RACE reads. The sample yields fewer than 800,000 distinct CDR3 sequences, about half seen once. Material for sequencing was blood. These receptors were taken from a woman aged 55-70 years in good health.

The chain carries TRBV7-2 and TRBJ2-5; 9 bases are a match to TRBD2. This CDR3 contains 15 residues. With 4 bases clipped from V and 1 base from J, the junction kept 4 bases outside the gene matches. From germline, CDR1 is SGHTA and CDR2 FQGNSA. The CDR3 spells CASSSRRGGQETQYF. CDR3 DNA sequence: TGTGCCAGCAGCTCCCGGCGGGGGGGCCAAGAGACCCAGTACTTC.

V usage is TRBV7-3 and J usage is TRBJ2-1; 15 bases align to TRBD2. CDR1 is SGHTA, CDR2 FQGTGA, per germline. With 5 bases clipped from V and 3 bases from J, the junction kept 8 bases outside the gene matches. The CDR3 runs 18 residues. The CDR3 nucleotides read TGTGCCAGCAGCCCCCCGGGACTAGCGGGAGGATACTACAATGAGCAGTTCTTC. Protein sequence: CASSPPGLAGGYYNEQFF.

The J gene is TRBJ2-7, the V gene TRBV28; 9 bases line up with TRBD1. There are 14 residues in the CDR3. Germline V gene lookup returns CDR1 MDHEN and CDR2 SYDVKM. The junction had 6 bases not matched to a gene; V was cut back by 3 bases and J by 6 bases. The CDR3 DNA reads as TGTGCCAGCAGTTTGGGGACAGGGAGGCTCGAGCAGTACTTC. Translating it yields CASSLGTGRLEQYF.